The rows below give T cell receptor beta chains drawn from one sample of a study of Ad26.COV2.S vaccination and SARS-CoV-2 variants. Here immunoSEQ multiplex PCR was the method, and the copy in TCRdb shows in-frame clones only, minus some. The sample contains 200,000 to 300,000 clones, roughly 90% of which appear only once. The input for sequencing was peripheral blood, taken in a trial of Ad26.COV2.S vaccine versus placebo. The receptors were gathered from a person aged 18-60 years who received the Ad26.COV2.S COVID-19 vaccine or a placebo. Both conserved end residues are part of each CDR3. The D gene is left open where the match is weak. Not all rows give a size; the values are once, few, many and, for expanded clones, a class.

.	TRBV9	.	15	TRBJ2-1	CASSAFLRDNNEQFF	TGTGCCAGCAGCGCTTTCCTCCGGGACAACAATGAGCAGTTCTTC
.	TRBV4-1	.	13	TRBJ1-5	CASSAGFLGPQHF	TGCGCCAGCAGCGCAGGGTTTTTGGGGCCCCAGCATTTT
once	TRBV6-5	TRBD1	15	TRBJ2-7	CASSTWDRGSGEQYF	TGTGCCAGCAGCACCTGGGACAGGGGGTCAGGCGAGCAGTACTTC
.	TRBV18	TRBD2	17	TRBJ2-5	CASSPPGEGARAETQYF	TGTGCCAGCTCACCCCCGGGGGAGGGAGCTCGTGCGGAGACCCAGTACTTC
.	TRBV24-1	.	14	TRBJ2-3	CATSDFPGTDTQYF	TGTGCCACCAGTGACTTTCCGGGGACAGATACGCAGTATTTT
.	TRBV7-2	.	13	TRBJ2-7	CASSPGFGFEQYF	TGTGCCAGCAGCCCGGGTTTCGGTTTCGAGCAGTACTTC
.	TRBV5-1	.	15	TRBJ2-3	CASRARTVYTDTQYF	TGCGCCAGCAGGGCAAGGACGGTATACACAGATACGCAGTATTTT
.	TRBV9	.	16	TRBJ2-1	CASSVAVAIPYNEQFF	TGTGCCAGCAGCGTAGCTGTGGCTATACCCTACAATGAGCAGTTCTTC
few	TRBV7-2	TRBD2	14	TRBJ2-7	CASSLELAGVEQYF	TGTGCCAGCAGCTTGGAACTAGCGGGTGTCGAGCAGTACTTC
.	TRBV5-4	.	14	TRBJ2-3	CASRADSGSDTQYF	TGTGCCAGCAGGGCAGACTCGGGTTCAGATACGCAGTATTTT
.	TRBV19	.	15	TRBJ2-3	CASRGITTSTDTQYF	TGTGCCAGCCGTGGGATTACCACTAGCACAGATACGCAGTATTTT
.	TRBV10-3	.	15	TRBJ1-5	CAIRPGSDPNQPQHF	TGTGCCATCAGGCCGGGTTCGGATCCCAATCAGCCCCAGCATTTT
.	TRBV5-4	TRBD2	14	TRBJ2-7	CATRGGGAADEQYF	TGTGCTACTAGGGGCGGGGGGGCCGCGGACGAGCAGTACTTC